The 22 T cell receptor beta chains listed next were all sequenced from one sample in a study of human thymus T cells. In corrective heart surgery, resections were taken, and these provided the thymus tissue. Sequencing was performed with immunoSEQ multiplex PCR; in TCRdb, only in-frame clones are kept and a portion is missing. In the table there are about 130,000 clones, about 93% of which are singletons. The sequenced sample consisted of thymus tissue. The receptors shown here come from a boy under two years old with a congenital heart defect but otherwise immunologically healthy.

The J gene is TRBJ1-3, the V gene TRBV28; weak D call: TRBD1 (5 bases). Germline assignment: CDR1 MDHEN and CDR2 SYDVKM. Trimming removed 2 bases at V and 5 bases at J, with 16 bases between. The length of the CDR3 is 16 residues. This CDR3 is CASSLDWGPGRNTIYF. CDR3 DNA: TGTGCCAGCAGTTTAGATTGGGGCCCCGGCCGAAACACCATATATTTT.

The rearrangement links TRBV6-5 to TRBJ1-5, with TRBD1 as a possible D gene (5 bases). This CDR3 comprises 15 residues. Germline assignment: CDR1 MNHEY and CDR2 SVGAGI. The V end was cut by 0 bases, the J end by 7 bases, with 13 bases between. The CDR3, as DNA: TGTGCCAGCAGTTACTCGAAGGTGGGGGGGCAGCCCCAGCATTTT. This gives the protein CASSYSKVGGQPQHF.

The chain combines TRBV15 with TRBJ2-7; 7 positions agree with TRBD2. The germline CDR1 and CDR2 sequences are LNHNV and YYDKDF (reference sequence). The trim removed 3 bases at V and 4 bases at J, leaving 15 bases unmatched. CDR3 length equals 17 residues. This CDR3 is CATSRGRSGETTYEQYF. In DNA, the CDR3 is TGTGCCACCAGCAGGGGTAGAAGCGGGGAAACCACTTACGAGCAGTACTTC.

The chain uses TRBV7-6 and TRBJ2-5, with D tentatively TRBD2 (5 bases). CDR1 is SGHVS and CDR2 is FNYEAQ in the germline V gene. This CDR3 is 16 amino acids long. The V end lost 8 bases, the J end lost 1 base, and 20 bases lay between the germline ends. CDR3 nucleotide sequence: TGTGCCAGCTCCCAGAGGGAGCCGAGGGTCCAAGAGACCCAGTACTTC. It specifies CASSQREPRVQETQYF.

This clone occurred once. This sequence joins TRBV28 and TRBJ1-6, with TRBD1 matching 7 bases. Germline-derived CDR1 and CDR2 are MDHEN and SYDVKM. The junction had 6 bases not matched to a gene; V was cut back by 2 bases and J by 2 bases. This CDR3 has 17 amino acids. In DNA, the CDR3 is TGTGCCAGCAGTTTAGGGAACAGGGGTACCTATAATTCACCCCTCCACTTT. It is translated as CASSLGNRGTYNSPLHF.

This chain uses TRBV4-1 with TRBJ2-7, with D maybe TRBD1 (6 bases). Trimming shortened V by 1 base and J by 7 bases, and 20 bases separated the two germline ends. Per the germline V gene, CDR1 is MGHRA and CDR2 is YSYEKL. The CDR3 sequence is 16 residues long. The CDR3 DNA reads as TGCGCCAGCAGCCAAGTCCCGGACAGAGACCGACTGGAGCAGTACTTC. Translating it yields CASSQVPDRDRLEQYF.

Comments on this clone: The junction shows a germline mismatch at one end, possibly a read error. Within the sample, other DNA sequences also encode this same CDR3. V is TRBV4-1 and J is TRBJ1-1, with D perhaps TRBD1 (6 bases). In germline, CDR1 is MGHRA, CDR2 YSYEKL. There are 18 residues in the CDR3. The CDR3 coding sequence is TGCGCCAGCAGCCCATATCCGAAGTCAGGGGCCCCGAACACTGAAGCCTTCTTT. Translated, it gives CASSPYPKSGAPNTEAFF.

The chain joins TRBV28 to TRBJ1-5; D possibly corresponds to TRBD1 (5 bases). Trimming removed 6 bases at V and 5 bases at J, with 11 bases between. This CDR3 is built from 13 residues. CDR1 is MDHEN and CDR2 is SYDVKM in the germline V gene. The CDR3 loop is CASSPLRDQPQHF. In DNA form, the CDR3 reads TGTGCCAGCAGCCCCCTCAGGGATCAGCCCCAGCATTTT.

The J gene is TRBJ2-6, the V gene TRBV5-1, with 7 bases matching TRBD2. Trimming took 0 bases from V and 0 from J; bases not matched to a gene: 12. Germline V gene sequence: CDR1 SGHRS, CDR2 YFSETQ. CDR3 length: 20 residues. The CDR3 protein is CASSLVPSGTPSSGANVLTF. CDR3 sequence (DNA): TGCGCCAGCAGCTTGGTTCCCAGCGGGACTCCTAGCTCTGGGGCCAACGTCCTGACTTTC.

The V gene is TRBV4-3, the J gene TRBJ2-3, with 8 bases lining up with TRBD2. CDR1 and CDR2 (germline): LGHNA, YSLEER. The trim removed 4 bases at V and 2 bases at J, leaving 23 bases unmatched. The CDR3 runs to 21 residues. In DNA, the CDR3 is TGCGCCAGCAGCCCCAAAGGCCTAGCGGGCGATCCGGGGGTACTCACAGATACGCAGTATTTT. It translates to CASSPKGLAGDPGVLTDTQYF.

The V gene is TRBV19, the J gene TRBJ2-7; 7 bases match TRBD1. Per the germline V gene, CDR1 is LNHDA and CDR2 is SQIVND (reference sequence). Trimming took 6 bases from V and 0 from J; bases not matched to a gene: 2. The CDR3 runs 13 residues. Here the CDR3 DNA reads TGTGCCAGTAGGGGGACAGACTCCTACGAGCAGTACTTC. Translation gives CASRGTDSYEQYF.

V is TRBV7-2 and J is TRBJ2-5; D is perhaps TRBD1 or TRBD2 (6 bases each). CDR1 is SGHTA and CDR2 is FQGNSA in the germline V gene. The ends were cut back, 5 bases at V and 1 base at J, with 14 bases in the middle. The CDR3 sequence is 15 residues long. As DNA, the CDR3 is TGTGCCAGCAGCCGAAAGGGGGGATTCCAAGAGACCCAGTACTTC. It specifies CASSRKGGFQETQYF.

The rearrangement links TRBV19 to TRBJ2-1; D remains unclear. From germline, CDR1 is LNHDA and CDR2 SQIVND (reference sequence). CDR3 length: 17 residues. V was cut by 6 bases and J by 0 bases, with 18 bases left in between. The DNA for the CDR3 is TGTGCCAGTAGCCCCCCTCAATGGAAAAGCTCCTACAATGAGCAGTTCTTC. Amino acid sequence: CASSPPQWKSSYNEQFF. Combining the CDR3 with reference TRBV19 and TRBJ2-1 gives the whole variable domain DGGITQSPKYLFRKEGQNVTLSCEQNLNHDAMYWYRQDPGQGLRLIYYSQIVNDFQKGDIAEGYSVSREKKESFPLTVTSAQKNPTAFYLCASSPPQWKSSYNEQFFGPGTRLTVL.

V is TRBV5-6 and J is TRBJ2-5, with D perhaps TRBD2 (7 bases). V was pared by 2 bases and J by 5 bases, with 13 bases between. Germline CDR1 is SGHDT and CDR2 is YYEEEE. The CDR3 extends over 14 amino acids. CDR3 DNA sequence: TGTGCCAGCAGCTTTGGGGGGGCCAGGGAGACCCAGTACTTC. This codes for CASSFGGARETQYF.

This clone was seen a single time. This chain connects TRBV9 to TRBJ2-2, with unresolved D. Germline V lookup: CDR1 SGDLS, CDR2 YYNGEE. V lost 0 bases and J 6 bases, leaving 0 bases between the germline ends. This CDR3 contains 11 residues. The CDR3 DNA is TGTGCCAGCAGCGTAGCCGGGGAGCTGTTTTTT. It specifies CASSVAGELFF.

The CDR3 region has the DNA TGTGCCAGCGAGAGGGCCCCCTCTGGAAACACCATATATTTT. Translated, it gives CASERAPSGNTIYF. The J gene is TRBJ1-3, the V gene TRBV28; D is ambiguous. The length of the CDR3 is 14 residues. The germline V gene has CDR1 MDHEN and CDR2 SYDVKM. The ends were cut back, 8 bases at V and 0 bases at J, with 11 bases in the middle.

V gene TRBV7-2 combines with J gene TRBJ2-2; no reliable D call. This CDR3 comprises 16 residues. The V end lost 5 bases, the J end lost 4 bases, and 17 bases lay between the germline ends. Looked up from germline, CDR1 is SGHTA and CDR2 is FQGNSA. The DNA of the CDR3 is TGTGCCAGCAGCCCGCGACCACCCGGGCCCACCGGGGAGCTGTTTTTT. This translates into CASSPRPPGPTGELFF. Combining the CDR3 with reference TRBV7-2 and TRBJ2-2 gives the whole variable domain GAGVSQSPSNKVTEKGKDVELRCDPISGHTALYWYRQSLGQGLEFLIYFQGNSAPDKSGLPSDRFSAERTGGSVSTLTIQRTQQEDSAVYLCASSPRPPGPTGELFFGEGSRLTVL.

CDR3 protein: CASSIEDRSSYEQYF. Written as DNA, the CDR3 is TGTGCCAGTAGTATAGAGGACAGGTCCTCCTACGAGCAGTACTTC. This chain links TRBV19 with TRBJ2-7, with TRBD1 identical over 7 bases. V trimming: 0 bases; J trimming: 0 bases; junction bases outside the gene matches: 2. Germline assignment: CDR1 LNHDA and CDR2 SQIVND (reference sequence). CDR3 length: 15 amino acids.

The chain carries TRBV5-6 and TRBJ2-7; 7 bases line up with TRBD1. Germline loops: CDR1 SGHDT, CDR2 YYEEEE. Germline trimming cut 4 bases from V and 7 bases from J; bases unmatched to any gene: 11. The CDR3 length is 14 residues. The DNA of the CDR3 is TGTGCCAGCAGCCCCGGGACAGAGGGGCGGGAGCAGTACTTC. Its protein is CASSPGTEGREQYF.

The V call is TRBV28, the J call TRBJ2-5; TRBD2 matches at 8 bases. Germline V CDR1 and CDR2: MDHEN, SYDVKM. There are 15 residues in the CDR3. V shed 2 bases and J 5 bases; nucleotides not matched to a gene: 7. As DNA, the CDR3 is TGTGCCAGCAGTTTAGCCGGGGGGGGCCGGGAGACCCAGTACTTC. This sequence encodes CASSLAGGGRETQYF.

Only one count was recorded for this clone. CDR3 in amino acids: CASRGGSGQGSFEKLFF. The DNA of the CDR3 is TGTGCCAGCAGGGGGGGGTCGGGACAGGGGTCGTTTGAAAAACTGTTTTTT. The chain uses TRBV28 and TRBJ1-4; 10 nucleotides agree with TRBD1. Trimming cost V 6 bases and J 7 bases; bases outside gene matches: 14. The V gene's germline CDR1 is MDHEN and CDR2 SYDVKM. This CDR3 spans 17 amino acids.

The chain recombines TRBV28 with TRBJ1-2; D might be TRBD1 (6 bases). V was pared by 6 bases and J by 0 bases, with 11 bases between. This CDR3 is 14 amino acids long. CDR1 is MDHEN and CDR2 is SYDVKM in the germline V gene. CDR3 residues: CASRPTGANYGYTF. In DNA form, the CDR3 reads TGTGCCAGCAGGCCGACAGGAGCTAACTATGGCTACACCTTC.